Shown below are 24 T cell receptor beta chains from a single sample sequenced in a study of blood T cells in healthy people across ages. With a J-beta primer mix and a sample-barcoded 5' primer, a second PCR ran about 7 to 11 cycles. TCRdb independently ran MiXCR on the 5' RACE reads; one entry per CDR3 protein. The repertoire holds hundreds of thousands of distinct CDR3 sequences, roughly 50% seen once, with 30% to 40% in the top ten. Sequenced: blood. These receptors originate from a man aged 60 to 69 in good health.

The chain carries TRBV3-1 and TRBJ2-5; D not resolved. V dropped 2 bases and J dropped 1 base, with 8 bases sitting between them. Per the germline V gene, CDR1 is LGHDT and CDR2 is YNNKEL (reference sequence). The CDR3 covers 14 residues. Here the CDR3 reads CASSQNLIQETQYF. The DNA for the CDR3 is TGTGCCAGCAGCCAAAATCTGATCCAAGAGACCCAGTACTTC.

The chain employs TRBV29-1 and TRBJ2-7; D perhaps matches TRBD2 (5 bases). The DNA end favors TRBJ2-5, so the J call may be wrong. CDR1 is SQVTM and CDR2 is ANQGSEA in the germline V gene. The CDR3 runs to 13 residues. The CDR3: CSASTTPGETQYF. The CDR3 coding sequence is TGCAGCGCCTCTACAACCCCGGGGGAGACCCAGTACTTC.

The CDR3 sequence is CASSQGYQPQHF. Here the CDR3 DNA reads TGTGCCAGCAGCCAGGGGTATCAGCCCCAGCATTTT. V usage is TRBV7-9 and J usage is TRBJ1-5, with D possibly matching TRBD1 (6 bases). The CDR3 is 12 amino acids. V gave up 5 bases and J gave up 5 bases, with 7 bases separating them. Germline V gene lookup returns CDR1 SEHNR and CDR2 FQNEAQ (reference sequence).

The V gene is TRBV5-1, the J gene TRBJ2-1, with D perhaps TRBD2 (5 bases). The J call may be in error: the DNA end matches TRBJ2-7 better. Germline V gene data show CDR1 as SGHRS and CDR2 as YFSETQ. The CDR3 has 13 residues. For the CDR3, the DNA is TGCGCCAGCAGCTTGGCGACTAACTACGAGCAGTACTTC. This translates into CASSLATNYEQYF.

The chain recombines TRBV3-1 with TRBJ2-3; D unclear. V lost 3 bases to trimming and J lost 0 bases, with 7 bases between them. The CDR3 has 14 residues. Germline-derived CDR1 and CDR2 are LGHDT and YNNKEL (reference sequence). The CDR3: CASSQPSSTDTQYF. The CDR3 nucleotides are TGTGCCAGCAGCCAGCCCAGCAGCACAGATACGCAGTATTTT.

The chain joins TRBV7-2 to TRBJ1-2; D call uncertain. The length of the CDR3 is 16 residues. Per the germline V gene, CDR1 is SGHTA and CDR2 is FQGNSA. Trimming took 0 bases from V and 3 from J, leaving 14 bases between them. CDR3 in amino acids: CASSLAVREADYGYTF. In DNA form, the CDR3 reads TGTGCCAGCAGCTTAGCGGTGCGGGAGGCTGACTATGGCTACACCTTC.

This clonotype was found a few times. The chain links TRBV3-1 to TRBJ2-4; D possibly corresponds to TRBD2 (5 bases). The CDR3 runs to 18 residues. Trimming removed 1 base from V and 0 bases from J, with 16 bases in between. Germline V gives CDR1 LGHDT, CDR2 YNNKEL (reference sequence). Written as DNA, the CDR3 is TGTGCCAGCAGCCAAGCGAAAAAGGAGGTTCTAGCCAAAAACATTCAGTACTTC. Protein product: CASSQAKKEVLAKNIQYF.

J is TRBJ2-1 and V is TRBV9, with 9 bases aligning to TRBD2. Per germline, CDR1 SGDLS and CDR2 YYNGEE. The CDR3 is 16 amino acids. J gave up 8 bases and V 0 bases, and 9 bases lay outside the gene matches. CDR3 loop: CASSVGQRGANDEQFF. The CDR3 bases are TGTGCCAGCAGCGTAGGTCAGCGGGGGGCTAACGATGAGCAGTTCTTC. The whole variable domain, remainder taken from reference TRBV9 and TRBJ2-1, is DSGVTQTPKHLITATGQRVTLRCSPRSGDLSVYWYQQSLDQGLQFLIQYYNGEERAKGNILERFSAQQFPDLHSELNLSSLELGDSALYFCASSVGQRGANDEQFFGPGTRLTVL.

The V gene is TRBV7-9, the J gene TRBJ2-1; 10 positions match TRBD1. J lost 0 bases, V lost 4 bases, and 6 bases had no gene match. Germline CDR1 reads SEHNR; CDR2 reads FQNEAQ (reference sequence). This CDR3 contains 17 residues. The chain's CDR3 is CASSSTGGPISYNEQFF. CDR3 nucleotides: TGTGCCAGCAGCTCGACAGGGGGCCCAATCTCCTACAATGAGCAGTTCTTC. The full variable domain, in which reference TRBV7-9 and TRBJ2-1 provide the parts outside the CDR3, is DTGVSQNPRHKITKRGQNVTFRCDPISEHNRLYWYRQTLGQGPEFLTYFQNEAQLEKSRLLSDRFSAERPKGSFSTLEIQRTEQGDSAMYLCASSSTGGPISYNEQFFGPGTRLTVL.

The CDR3 here is CASSDRGNSNQPQHF. The CDR3 DNA sequence: TGTGCCAGCAGTGACCGAGGGAATAGCAATCAGCCCCAGCATTTT. This chain joins TRBV6-1 and TRBJ1-5; D not certain. V was trimmed by 3 bases and J by 0 bases, leaving 9 bases between them. This CDR3 spans 15 amino acids. The germline V gene has CDR1 MNHNS and CDR2 SASEGT.

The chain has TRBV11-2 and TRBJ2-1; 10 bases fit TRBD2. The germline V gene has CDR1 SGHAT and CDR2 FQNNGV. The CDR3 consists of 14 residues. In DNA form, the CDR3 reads TGTGCGAGCCTAGCGGGGGACTCCTACAATGAGCAGTTCTTC. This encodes CASLAGDSYNEQFF.

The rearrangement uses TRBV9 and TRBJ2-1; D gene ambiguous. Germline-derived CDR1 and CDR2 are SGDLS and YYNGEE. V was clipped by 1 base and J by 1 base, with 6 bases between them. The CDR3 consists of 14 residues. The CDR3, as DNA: TGTGCCAGCAGCGTAAGGATTTCCTACAATGAGCAGTTCTTC. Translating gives CASSVRISYNEQFF.

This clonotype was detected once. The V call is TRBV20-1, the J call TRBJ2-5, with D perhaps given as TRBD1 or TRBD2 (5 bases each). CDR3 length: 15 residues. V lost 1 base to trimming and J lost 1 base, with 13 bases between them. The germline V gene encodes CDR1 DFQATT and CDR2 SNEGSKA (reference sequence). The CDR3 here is CSARGPGTPQETQYF. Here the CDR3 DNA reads TGCAGTGCTAGAGGTCCCGGGACGCCCCAAGAGACCCAGTACTTC.

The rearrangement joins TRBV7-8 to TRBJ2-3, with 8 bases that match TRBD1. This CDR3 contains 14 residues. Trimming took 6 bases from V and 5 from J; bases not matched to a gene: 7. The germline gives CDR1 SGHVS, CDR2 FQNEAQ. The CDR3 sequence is CASSPGTGGDTQYF. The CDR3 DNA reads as TGTGCCAGCAGTCCCGGGACAGGAGGAGATACGCAGTATTTT. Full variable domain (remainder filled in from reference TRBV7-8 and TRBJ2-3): GAGVSQSPRYKVAKRGQDVALRCDPISGHVSLFWYQQALGQGPEFLTYFQNEAQLDKSGLPSDRFFAERPEGSVSTLKIQRTQQEDSAVYLCASSPGTGGDTQYFGPGTRLTVL.

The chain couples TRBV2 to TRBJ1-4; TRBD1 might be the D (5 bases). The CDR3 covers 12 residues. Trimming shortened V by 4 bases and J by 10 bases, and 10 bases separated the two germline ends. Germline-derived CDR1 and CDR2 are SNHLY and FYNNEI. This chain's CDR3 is CASSVRGGKLFF. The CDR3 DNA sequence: TGTGCCAGCAGTGTCCGGGGGGGAAAACTGTTTTTT.

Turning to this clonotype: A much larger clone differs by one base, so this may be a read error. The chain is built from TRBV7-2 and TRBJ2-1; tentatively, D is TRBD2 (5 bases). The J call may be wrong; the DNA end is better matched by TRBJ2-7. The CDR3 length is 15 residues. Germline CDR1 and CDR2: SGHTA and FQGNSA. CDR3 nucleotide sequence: TGTGCCAGCAGCTTAGGGACTTCCTTTTACAATGAGCAGTACTTC. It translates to CASSLGTSFYNEQYF.

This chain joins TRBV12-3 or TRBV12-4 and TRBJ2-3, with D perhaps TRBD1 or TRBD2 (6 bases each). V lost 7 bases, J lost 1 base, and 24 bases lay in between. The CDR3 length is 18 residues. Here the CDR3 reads CASTLAAGPGGRTDTQYF. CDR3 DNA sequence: TGTGCCAGCACCCTCGCCGCAGGGCCCGGGGGCCGCACAGATACGCAGTATTTT.

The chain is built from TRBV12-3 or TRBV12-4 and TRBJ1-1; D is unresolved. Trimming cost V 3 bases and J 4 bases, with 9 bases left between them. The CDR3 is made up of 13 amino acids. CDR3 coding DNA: TGTGCCAGCAGTTTGAGTCGGAGCACTGAAGCTTTCTTT. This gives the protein CASSLSRSTEAFF.

In nucleotides, the CDR3 is TGTGCCAGCTCACCACTAAGCGGGGGGTCTACCTACGAGCAGTACTTC. Its translation: CASSPLSGGSTYEQYF. The chain is built from TRBV18 and TRBJ2-7; 9 nucleotides line up with TRBD2. Germline V lookup: CDR1 KGHSH, CDR2 LQKENI. CDR3 length: 16 amino acids. V trimming: 1 base; J trimming: 2 bases; junction bases outside the gene matches: 6. The full variable domain, its missing parts supplied by reference TRBV18 and TRBJ2-7, is NAGVMQNPRHLVRRRGQEARLRCSPMKGHSHVYWYRQLPEEGLKFMVYLQKENIIDESGMPKERFSAEFPKEGPSILRIQQVVRGDSAAYFCASSPLSGGSTYEQYFGPGTRLTVT.

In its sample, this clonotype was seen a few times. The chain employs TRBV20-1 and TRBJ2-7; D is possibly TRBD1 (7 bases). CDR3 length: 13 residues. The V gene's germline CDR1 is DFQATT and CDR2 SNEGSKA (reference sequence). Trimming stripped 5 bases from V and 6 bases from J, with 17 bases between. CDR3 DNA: TGCAGTGCTCCGCGGACAGGAGGGGGCGAGCAGTACTTC. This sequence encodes CSAPRTGGGEQYF.

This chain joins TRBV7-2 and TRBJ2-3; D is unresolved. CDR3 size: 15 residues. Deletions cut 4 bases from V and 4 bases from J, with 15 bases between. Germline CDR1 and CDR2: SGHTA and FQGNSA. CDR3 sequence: CASSSRTGIADTQYF. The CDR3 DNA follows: TGTGCCAGCAGCTCCCGGACGGGTATCGCAGATACGCAGTATTTT.

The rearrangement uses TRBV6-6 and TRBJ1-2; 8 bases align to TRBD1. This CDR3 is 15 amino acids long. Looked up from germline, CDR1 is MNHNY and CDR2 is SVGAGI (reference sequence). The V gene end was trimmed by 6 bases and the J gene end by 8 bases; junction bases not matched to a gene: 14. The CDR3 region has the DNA TGTGCCAGCAGCCACGGACAGGGAGGGGCAGGAGGCTACACCTTC. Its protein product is CASSHGQGGAGGYTF.

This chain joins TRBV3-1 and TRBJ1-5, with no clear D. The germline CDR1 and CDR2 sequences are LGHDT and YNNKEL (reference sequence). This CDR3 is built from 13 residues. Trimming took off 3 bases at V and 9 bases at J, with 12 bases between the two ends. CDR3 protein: CASSQQEGRPQHF. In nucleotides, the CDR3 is TGTGCCAGCAGCCAGCAGGAGGGTAGGCCCCAGCATTTT.

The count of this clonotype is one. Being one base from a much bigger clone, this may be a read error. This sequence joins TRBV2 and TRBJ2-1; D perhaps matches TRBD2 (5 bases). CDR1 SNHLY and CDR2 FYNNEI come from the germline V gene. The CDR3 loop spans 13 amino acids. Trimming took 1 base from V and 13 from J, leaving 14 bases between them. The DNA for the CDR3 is TGTGCCAGCAGTGAAGGGAGTAGGGAGACCCAGTTCTTC. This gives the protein CASSEGSRETQFF. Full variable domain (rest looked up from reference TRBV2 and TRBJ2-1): EPEVTQTPSHQVTQMGQEVILRCVPISNHLYFYWYRQILGQKVEFLVSFYNNEISEKSEIFDDQFSVERPDGSNFTLKIRSTKLEDSAMYFCASSEGSRETQFFGPGTRLTVL.